A selection of T cell receptor beta chains follows, all from one sample in a study of blood T cell repertoires in COVID-19. Produced via immunoSEQ multiplex PCR; TCRdb's table is partial and in-frame only. The sample includes around 160,000 clones, about nine tenths of them seen just once. Material for sequencing was PBMCs or T cells enriched from blood (not recorded which). These receptor sequences come from a woman in her forties who had been exposed to COVID-19. Each CDR3 is given with its conserved first and last residue. A D gene is named only where the DNA matches it firmly. Size is omitted from some rows. Given values are once, few, many or a class for expanded clones.

v_gene: TRBV5-6; abundance: -; j_gene: TRBJ1-4; d_gene: -; CDR3aa: CASSPRNEKLFF; CDR3nt: TGTGCCAGCAGCCCCAGGAATGAAAAACTGTTTTTT
v_gene: TRBV10-1; abundance: -; j_gene: TRBJ1-4; d_gene: TRBD1; CDR3aa: CASSAPAGGFHPTAFEKLFF; CDR3nt: TGCGCCAGCAGTGCTCCGGCAGGGGGCTTCCATCCGACGGCTTTTGAAAAACTGTTTTTT
v_gene: TRBV5-1; abundance: -; j_gene: TRBJ2-2; d_gene: TRBD1; CDR3aa: CASSLGQGANTGELFF; CDR3nt: TGCGCCAGCAGCTTGGGGCAGGGGGCGAACACCGGGGAGCTGTTTTTT
v_gene: TRBV6-5; abundance: -; j_gene: TRBJ2-7; d_gene: -; CDR3aa: CASSYSRVGRDEQYF; CDR3nt: TGTGCCAGCAGTTACTCGAGGGTGGGTCGGGACGAGCAGTACTTC
v_gene: TRBV27; abundance: -; j_gene: TRBJ2-2; d_gene: -; CDR3aa: CASRLRSNTGELFF; CDR3nt: TGTGCCAGCAGGCTGCGTTCAAACACCGGGGAGCTGTTTTTT
v_gene: TRBV28; abundance: -; j_gene: TRBJ2-3; d_gene: TRBD2; CDR3aa: CASSTGRSSRGTDTQYF; CDR3nt: TGTGCCAGCAGCACCGGGAGGAGCAGCCGAGGCACAGATACGCAGTATTTT
v_gene: TRBV7-2; abundance: -; j_gene: TRBJ1-5; d_gene: TRBD1; CDR3aa: CASSLHRGNNQPQHF; CDR3nt: TGTGCCAGCAGCTTGCACAGGGGAAATAATCAGCCCCAGCATTTT
v_gene: TRBV6-5; abundance: -; j_gene: TRBJ1-1; d_gene: -; CDR3aa: CASSLGTEAFF; CDR3nt: TGTGCCAGCAGTCTAGGAACTGAAGCTTTCTTT
v_gene: TRBV30; abundance: -; j_gene: TRBJ2-7; d_gene: -; CDR3aa: CAWAGQPSYEQYF; CDR3nt: TGTGCCTGGGCGGGACAGCCTTCCTACGAGCAGTACTTC
v_gene: TRBV29-1; abundance: -; j_gene: TRBJ1-2; d_gene: TRBD1; CDR3aa: CSTRDREGYGYTF; CDR3nt: TGCAGCACCCGAGACAGGGAAGGGTATGGCTACACCTTC
v_gene: TRBV5-4; abundance: once; j_gene: TRBJ2-5; d_gene: -; CDR3aa: CASSPGAQETQYF; CDR3nt: TGTGCCAGCAGCCCCGGAGCACAAGAGACCCAGTACTTC
v_gene: TRBV19; abundance: -; j_gene: TRBJ1-1; d_gene: TRBD1; CDR3aa: CASTTGNGGTEAFF; CDR3nt: TGTGCCAGTACGACAGGGAATGGAGGCACTGAAGCTTTCTTT
v_gene: TRBV10-1; abundance: -; j_gene: TRBJ2-3; d_gene: TRBD2; CDR3aa: CASSLTSGGLTDTQYF; CDR3nt: TGCGCCAGCAGTCTGACTAGCGGGGGCCTCACAGATACGCAGTATTTT
v_gene: TRBV6-5; abundance: -; j_gene: TRBJ1-1; d_gene: -; CDR3aa: CASRVQRAHTEAFF; CDR3nt: TGTGCCAGCAGAGTGCAGAGGGCACACACTGAAGCTTTCTTT
v_gene: TRBV7-9; abundance: -; j_gene: TRBJ1-1; d_gene: -; CDR3aa: CASSSPAGAGTEAFF; CDR3nt: TGTGCCAGCAGCTCTCCTGCAGGGGCGGGCACTGAAGCTTTCTTT
v_gene: TRBV4-1; abundance: -; j_gene: TRBJ2-2; d_gene: TRBD2; CDR3aa: CASSQDPAGVPGELFF; CDR3nt: TGCGCCAGCAGCCAAGATCCAGCGGGGGTTCCCGGGGAGCTGTTTTTT
v_gene: TRBV7-2; abundance: -; j_gene: TRBJ2-1; d_gene: TRBD2; CDR3aa: CASSLRTSGKKQFF; CDR3nt: TGTGCCAGCAGCTTAAGGACTAGCGGGAAGAAGCAGTTCTTC
v_gene: TRBV4-3; abundance: -; j_gene: TRBJ1-1; d_gene: -; CDR3aa: CASSQATGWAIEAFF; CDR3nt: TGCGCCAGCAGCCAGGCCACAGGGTGGGCGATTGAAGCTTTCTTT
v_gene: TRBV2; abundance: -; j_gene: TRBJ2-2; d_gene: -; CDR3aa: CASSEVPFRDTGELFF; CDR3nt: TGTGCCAGCAGTGAAGTGCCCTTTAGAGACACCGGGGAGCTGTTTTTT
v_gene: TRBV7-9; abundance: once; j_gene: TRBJ2-7; d_gene: -; CDR3aa: CASSKYRESSYEQYF; CDR3nt: TGTGCCAGCAGCAAATACCGGGAGAGCTCCTACGAGCAGTACTTC
v_gene: TRBV10-3; abundance: -; j_gene: TRBJ1-4; d_gene: TRBD1; CDR3aa: CATTGQINEKLFF; CDR3nt: TGTGCCACCACGGGACAGATTAATGAAAAACTGTTTTTT
v_gene: TRBV7-9; abundance: -; j_gene: TRBJ1-1; d_gene: -; CDR3aa: CASSLFLLGQENTEAFF; CDR3nt: -
v_gene: TRBV28; abundance: -; j_gene: TRBJ2-7; d_gene: TRBD1; CDR3aa: CASSLWEGPGQGVGNEQYF; CDR3nt: TGTGCCAGCAGTCTTTGGGAGGGCCCGGGACAGGGGGTTGGGAACGAGCAGTACTTC
v_gene: TRBV9; abundance: -; j_gene: TRBJ1-3; d_gene: -; CDR3aa: CASSVDRGVPGNTIYF; CDR3nt: TGTGCCAGCAGCGTAGATCGGGGGGTTCCTGGAAACACCATATATTTT
v_gene: TRBV18; abundance: -; j_gene: TRBJ1-1; d_gene: TRBD1; CDR3aa: CASSPTGTGVQNTEAFF; CDR3nt: TGTGCCAGCTCACCAACCGGGACAGGGGTCCAGAACACTGAAGCTTTCTTT
v_gene: TRBV24-1; abundance: -; j_gene: TRBJ2-1; d_gene: -; CDR3aa: CATSDPGLAKQFF; CDR3nt: TGTGCCACCAGTGACCCCGGTCTAGCGAAGCAGTTCTTC
v_gene: TRBV5-1; abundance: once; j_gene: TRBJ2-5; d_gene: TRBD2; CDR3aa: CASSSGGSRETQYF; CDR3nt: TGCGCCAGCAGCTCGGGGGGTAGTCGAGAGACCCAGTACTTC
v_gene: TRBV27; abundance: -; j_gene: TRBJ2-1; d_gene: -; CDR3aa: CASRTGGNEQFF; CDR3nt: TGTGCCAGCAGAACCGGGGGCAATGAGCAGTTCTTC
v_gene: TRBV6-5; abundance: -; j_gene: TRBJ1-3; d_gene: -; CDR3aa: CASSSTAHSGNTIYF; CDR3nt: TGTGCCAGCAGCTCGACAGCCCACTCTGGAAACACCATATATTTT
v_gene: TRBV29-1; abundance: -; j_gene: TRBJ2-2; d_gene: -; CDR3aa: CSALGAGNTGELFF; CDR3nt: TGCAGCGCCTTGGGAGCGGGGAACACCGGGGAGCTGTTTTTT
v_gene: TRBV27; abundance: -; j_gene: TRBJ2-7; d_gene: -; CDR3aa: CASSPLQAGGLLEQYF; CDR3nt: TGTGCCAGCAGTCCCCTCCAGGCTGGAGGGCTGCTCGAGCAGTACTTC
v_gene: TRBV19; abundance: -; j_gene: TRBJ2-3; d_gene: -; CDR3aa: CASSIDHGSADTQYF; CDR3nt: TGTGCCAGTAGTATAGATCACGGGAGTGCAGATACGCAGTATTTT
v_gene: TRBV5-6; abundance: -; j_gene: TRBJ1-6; d_gene: TRBD1; CDR3aa: CASSYGQGDSPLHF; CDR3nt: TGTGCCAGCAGCTATGGACAGGGTGATTCACCCCTCCACTTT
v_gene: TRBV19; abundance: -; j_gene: TRBJ2-6; d_gene: TRBD1; CDR3aa: CASSPGGAGANVLTF; CDR3nt: TGTGCCAGTAGCCCAGGGGGCGCGGGGGCCAACGTCCTGACTTTC
v_gene: TRBV7-2; abundance: -; j_gene: TRBJ1-2; d_gene: -; CDR3aa: CASSFQGSGYTF; CDR3nt: TGTGCCAGCAGCTTCCAGGGGAGTGGCTACACCTTC
v_gene: TRBV5-4; abundance: few; j_gene: TRBJ2-2; d_gene: -; CDR3aa: CASSLVGQRPTGELFF; CDR3nt: TGTGCCAGCAGCTTGGTAGGACAGCGCCCCACCGGGGAGCTGTTTTTT
v_gene: TRBV9; abundance: -; j_gene: TRBJ1-6; d_gene: TRBD1; CDR3aa: CASSETGMNSPLHF; CDR3nt: TGTGCCAGCAGCGAGACAGGGATGAATTCACCCCTCCACTTT
v_gene: TRBV6-2/TRBV6-3; abundance: -; j_gene: TRBJ1-2; d_gene: -; CDR3aa: CASSFRGVGYGYTF; CDR3nt: TGTGCCAGCAGTTTCAGGGGCGTCGGCTATGGCTACACCTTC
v_gene: TRBV19; abundance: -; j_gene: TRBJ2-1; d_gene: -; CDR3aa: CASSAIPEGAGKFF; CDR3nt: TGTGCCAGTAGTGCGATACCGGAGGGGGCAGGGAAGTTCTTC
v_gene: TRBV27; abundance: -; j_gene: TRBJ1-5; d_gene: TRBD1; CDR3aa: CASSHPGQYSRPYSNQPQHF; CDR3nt: TGTGCCAGCAGTCACCCGGGACAGTACTCGAGACCCTATAGCAATCAGCCCCAGCATTTT
v_gene: TRBV29-1; abundance: -; j_gene: TRBJ2-2; d_gene: TRBD1; CDR3aa: CSVGQGTGELFF; CDR3nt: TGCAGCGTTGGACAGGGAACCGGGGAGCTGTTTTTT
v_gene: TRBV2; abundance: -; j_gene: TRBJ1-5; d_gene: -; CDR3aa: CASSDSGWPQHF; CDR3nt: TGTGCCAGCAGTGATTCAGGGTGGCCCCAGCATTTT
v_gene: TRBV5-1; abundance: -; j_gene: TRBJ1-4; d_gene: -; CDR3aa: CASRLDVQREKLFF; CDR3nt: TGCGCCAGCAGGTTGGACGTCCAACGGGAAAAACTGTTTTTT
v_gene: TRBV10-2; abundance: few; j_gene: TRBJ2-2; d_gene: TRBD2; CDR3aa: CASSVTRGGVGTGELFF; CDR3nt: TGCGCCAGCAGTGTAACGCGGGGGGGCGTCGGCACCGGGGAGCTGTTTTTT
v_gene: TRBV11-1; abundance: many; j_gene: TRBJ1-6; d_gene: -; CDR3aa: CASSSTRRNSPLHF; CDR3nt: TGTGCCAGCAGCTCGACACGGCGAAATTCACCCCTCCACTTT
v_gene: TRBV27; abundance: once; j_gene: TRBJ1-2; d_gene: TRBD1; CDR3aa: CASSSSWDRAYGYTF; CDR3nt: TGTGCCAGCAGTTCATCGTGGGACAGGGCCTATGGCTACACCTTC
v_gene: TRBV9; abundance: once; j_gene: TRBJ2-3; d_gene: -; CDR3aa: CASSLRIERGDTQYF; CDR3nt: TGTGCCAGCAGCTTGCGGATCGAGCGAGGAGATACGCAGTATTTT
v_gene: TRBV4-1; abundance: -; j_gene: TRBJ1-6; d_gene: -; CDR3aa: CASSQTVVRGSNSPLHF; CDR3nt: TGCGCCAGCAGCCAGACGGTCGTCAGGGGTTCCAATTCACCCCTCCACTTT
v_gene: TRBV19; abundance: -; j_gene: TRBJ1-1; d_gene: -; CDR3aa: CASSGLDWYLETEAFF; CDR3nt: TGTGCCAGTAGTGGCCTTGATTGGTATTTGGAGACTGAAGCTTTCTTT
v_gene: TRBV12-5; abundance: -; j_gene: TRBJ1-2; d_gene: -; CDR3aa: CASGLGQVNYGYTF; CDR3nt: TGTGCTAGTGGTTTGGGGCAAGTTAACTATGGCTACACCTTC